This entry concerns a single T cell receptor beta chain. Its antigen is unknown. This specimen comes from a study of T cell responses to AZD1222 COVID-19 vaccine. Looked up from germline, CDR1 is LGHDT and CDR2 is YNNKEL (reference sequence). V was clipped by 4 bases and J by 4 bases; unmatched bases: 5. The CDR3 runs 14 residues. Repertoires were generated with immunoSEQ multiplex PCR, while TCRdb's copy carries only in-frame clones and drops some. The data contain over 100,000 clones, 85% to 95% of them singletons. Study-level results: Vaccine-related CD4 TCRs covered spike, predominating at 160-218 and 743-854. Nearly half of spike-specific TCRs reportedly target variant regions that are unmutated in the B.1.351 and B.1.1.7 variants. Spike-specific TCR breadth and depth both grew after two AZD1222 doses.

The sequenced sample was peripheral blood, obtained on day 0 of AZD1222 vaccination. The rearrangement joins TRBV3-1 (or the pseudogene TRBV3-2) to TRBJ1-1; 8 nucleotides match TRBD1. The TCR was taken from an adult in good health. The CDR3 nucleotides read TGTGCCAGCAGCCTCAGGGGGCAAGGCACTGAAGCTTTCTTT. This codes for CASSLRGQGTEAFF.